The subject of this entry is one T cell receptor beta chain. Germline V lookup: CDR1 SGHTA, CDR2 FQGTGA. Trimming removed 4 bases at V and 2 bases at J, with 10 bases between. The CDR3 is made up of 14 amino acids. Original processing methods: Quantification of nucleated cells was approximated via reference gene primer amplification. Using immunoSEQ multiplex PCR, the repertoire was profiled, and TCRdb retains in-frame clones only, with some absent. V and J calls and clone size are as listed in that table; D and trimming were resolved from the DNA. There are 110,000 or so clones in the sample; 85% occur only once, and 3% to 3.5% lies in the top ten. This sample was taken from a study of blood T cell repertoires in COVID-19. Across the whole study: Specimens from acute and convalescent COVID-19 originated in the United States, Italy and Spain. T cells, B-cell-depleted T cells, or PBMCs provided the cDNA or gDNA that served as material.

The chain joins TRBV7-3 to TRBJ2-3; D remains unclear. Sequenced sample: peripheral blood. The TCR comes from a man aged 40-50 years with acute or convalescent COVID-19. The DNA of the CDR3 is TGTGCCAGCAGCTCCAAACAGATCACAGATACGCAGTATTTT. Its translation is CASSSKQITDTQYF.